This passage covers 30 T cell receptor beta chains from one sample sequenced in a study of T cells in Graves' hyperthyroidism and ophthalmopathy. RNA transcripts gave rise to amplified TCR beta CDR3 regions. The HTBI set primed first-round TCR CDR3 RT-PCR. TCRdb re-derived calls from the multiplex PCR reads in MiXCR, one entry per CDR3 protein. In the table there are about 510,000 distinct CDR3 sequences, 14% of which are singletons. The source material was blood. These receptors were collected from a woman aged 40 to 50 with Graves' hyperthyroidism.

The V gene is TRBV20-1, the J gene TRBJ2-7; D perhaps matches TRBD2 (5 bases). Germline CDR1 reads DFQATT; CDR2 reads SNEGSKA (reference sequence). V lost 3 bases, J lost 3 bases, and 12 bases lay in between. The CDR3 totals 13 residues. The CDR3 DNA sequence: TGCAGTGCTAGTTCGGGGAGTCTCTACGAGCAGTACTTC. Translated: CSASSGSLYEQYF.

This clonotype was found many times. The V and J genes are TRBV27 and TRBJ2-5, with a tentative D call TRBD1 (7 bases). The CDR3 runs 13 residues. Trimming cost V 6 bases and J 5 bases, with 13 bases left between them. In germline, CDR1 is MNHEY, CDR2 SMNVEV (reference sequence). Here the CDR3 DNA reads TGTGCCAGCAGGGCAGGGGGGCAGGAGACCCAGTACTTC. Translated, it gives CASRAGGQETQYF.

In this sample, this clonotype turned up many times. The chain uses TRBV12-3 or TRBV12-4 and TRBJ1-2; perhaps TRBD1 as D (6 bases). The CDR3 is 13 residues long. Trimming removed 5 bases from V and 2 bases from J, with 9 bases in between. The CDR3 loop reads CASSRDRNYGYTF. In nucleotides, the CDR3 is TGTGCCAGCAGTCGCGACAGGAACTATGGCTACACCTTC.

V usage is TRBV29-1 and J usage is TRBJ2-1; D is unresolved. V shed 0 bases and J shed 0 bases, with 12 bases lying between them. This CDR3 contains 16 residues. The germline gives CDR1 SQVTM, CDR2 ANQGSEA. CDR3 DNA: TGCAGCGTTGAAGATTTCGGCCCCTACTCCTACAATGAGCAGTTCTTC. Residues: CSVEDFGPYSYNEQFF.

This clonotype was recorded many times. This CDR3 is CASRRRPSGREGETQYF. DNA of the CDR3: TGTGCCAGCCGCAGAAGGCCTAGCGGGAGGGAGGGAGAGACCCAGTACTTC. The rearrangement uses TRBV7-8 and TRBJ2-5; 12 bases line up with TRBD2. The CDR3 has 17 residues. Germline V lookup: CDR1 SGHVS, CDR2 FQNEAQ. With V trimmed by 8 bases and J by 4 bases, 14 bases remained unmatched. The full variable domain, in which reference TRBV7-8 and TRBJ2-5 provide the parts outside the CDR3, is GAGVSQSPRYKVAKRGQDVALRCDPISGHVSLFWYQQALGQGPEFLTYFQNEAQLDKSGLPSDRFFAERPEGSVSTLKIQRTQQEDSAVYLCASRRRPSGREGETQYFGPGTRLLVL.

This clonotype has a count of ten or more. The chain joins TRBV27 to TRBJ2-1, with D unclear. The germline V gene encodes CDR1 MNHEY and CDR2 SMNVEV (reference sequence). The length of the CDR3 is 13 residues. V was trimmed by 0 bases and J by 5 bases, leaving 5 bases between them. For the CDR3, the DNA is TGTGCCAGCAGTTTATCTAACCACAATGAGCAGTTCTTC. Encoded protein: CASSLSNHNEQFF.

This sequence joins TRBV5-1 and TRBJ1-5; D is unresolved. CDR1 and CDR2 from the germline V gene are SGHRS and YFSETQ. Trimming removed 0 bases at V and 0 bases at J, with 10 bases between. The CDR3 extends over 16 amino acids. The DNA of the CDR3 is TGCGCCAGCAGCTTGGGAGCCCCAAATAGCAATCAGCCCCAGCATTTT. This translates into CASSLGAPNSNQPQHF.

There are many counts of this clonotype. The chain recombines TRBV5-1 with TRBJ2-5, with a tentative D call TRBD1 (6 bases). Germline V lookup: CDR1 SGHRS, CDR2 YFSETQ. The CDR3 consists of 16 residues. V was cut by 0 bases and J by 5 bases, with 17 bases left in between. CDR3: CASSLDPPTGSETQYF. In DNA form, the CDR3 reads TGCGCCAGCAGCTTGGACCCGCCGACAGGTTCGGAGACCCAGTACTTC.

There are a few counts of this clonotype. J is TRBJ2-3 and V is TRBV5-6, with TRBD1 matching 7 bases. From germline, CDR1 is SGHDT and CDR2 YYEEEE. CDR3 length: 16 amino acids. The ends lost 4 bases at V and 2 bases at J; junction bases unmatched: 10. CDR3 residues: CASSRWTGPFTDTQYF. The CDR3 DNA follows: TGTGCCAGCAGCCGATGGACAGGACCCTTCACAGATACGCAGTATTTT.

The chain couples TRBV7-9 to TRBJ1-1; TRBD1 aligns across 10 bases. Germline CDR1 and CDR2: SEHNR and FQNEAQ (reference sequence). The CDR3 loop spans 16 amino acids. V was clipped by 1 base and J by 1 base; unmatched bases: 3. CDR3 DNA: TGTGCCAGCAGCTTAGAGGACAGGGGGAAGAACACTGAAGCTTTCTTT. Amino acids: CASSLEDRGKNTEAFF.

The chain employs TRBV20-1 and TRBJ2-2; 7 bases fit TRBD2. The germline V gene has CDR1 DFQATT and CDR2 SNEGSKA (reference sequence). The CDR3 covers 13 residues. J gave up 4 bases and V 4 bases, and 3 bases lay outside the gene matches. The chain's CDR3 is CSAIGTTTGELFF. DNA for the CDR3: TGCAGTGCTATCGGGACTACCACCGGGGAGCTGTTTTTT.

This clonotype was seen at least ten times. The chain uses TRBV20-1 and TRBJ2-2, with 10 bases identical to TRBD2. There are 18 residues in the CDR3. V gave up 1 base and J gave up 1 base; unmatched junction bases: 9. CDR1 is DFQATT and CDR2 is SNEGSKA in the germline V gene (reference sequence). CDR3 DNA sequence: TGCAGTGCTAGAGGGTCTAGCGGGGGAACCAAGAACACCGGGGAGCTGTTTTTT. Translated, it gives CSARGSSGGTKNTGELFF.

At least ten counts were recorded for this clonotype. The chain couples TRBV28 to TRBJ2-3, with 8 positions matching TRBD1. The CDR3 extends over 14 amino acids. With V trimmed by 4 bases and J by 6 bases, 6 bases remained unmatched. Germline values: CDR1 MDHEN, CDR2 SYDVKM. The CDR3 DNA sequence: TGTGCCAGCAGTTCACAGGGGGTCGGCGATACGCAGTATTTT. Its protein is CASSSQGVGDTQYF.

This clonotype was observed at least ten times. The rearrangement links TRBV20-1 to TRBJ2-7; D unclear. Germline values: CDR1 DFQATT, CDR2 SNEGSKA (reference sequence). The CDR3 totals 14 residues. Trimming took off 3 bases at V and 5 bases at J, with 17 bases between the two ends. This CDR3 is CSASSLRVSDEQYF. As DNA, the CDR3 is TGCAGTGCTAGCTCCCTTAGAGTAAGCGACGAGCAGTACTTC.

This clonotype was found many times. The chain uses TRBV12-3 or TRBV12-4 and TRBJ2-1, with 14 bases that match TRBD2. CDR3 length equals 17 residues. With 4 bases clipped from V and 5 bases from J, the junction kept 7 bases outside the gene matches. CDR3 protein: CASSSKGLAGGNNEQFF. DNA of the CDR3: TGTGCCAGCAGTTCCAAAGGACTAGCGGGAGGAAACAATGAGCAGTTCTTC.

This clonotype has ten or more counts. The chain combines TRBV2 with TRBJ1-1; 7 bases match TRBD1. V dropped 6 bases and J dropped 2; count of bases not matched to a gene: 9. The CDR3 contains 15 residues. The germline V gene has CDR1 SNHLY and CDR2 FYNNEI. CDR3 in DNA: TGTGCCAGCAGGACCCCCGACAGGGTAAACACTGAAGCTTTCTTT. This sequence encodes CASRTPDRVNTEAFF.

The chain joins TRBV12-3 or TRBV12-4 to TRBJ2-5; weak D call: TRBD2 (6 bases). This CDR3 is built from 13 residues. Trimming shortened V by 2 bases and J by 4 bases, and 8 bases separated the two germline ends. The CDR3: CASSLPGVETQYF. In DNA, the CDR3 is TGTGCCAGCAGTTTACCGGGAGTAGAGACCCAGTACTTC.

This clonotype was found many times. This chain links TRBV12-3 or TRBV12-4 with TRBJ2-1; 13 bases fit TRBD2. CDR3 length equals 16 residues. After removal of 4 bases from V and 9 bases from J, the junction contained 9 bases not matched to a gene. CDR3 nucleotides: TGTGCCAGCAGTTCCGGGACTAGCGGGAATGTGGGTGAGCAGTTCTTC. It encodes CASSSGTSGNVGEQFF.

The chain employs TRBV7-9 and TRBJ1-2; possible D gene TRBD1, 5 bases. This CDR3 has 16 residues. The germline V gene has CDR1 SEHNR and CDR2 FQNEAQ (reference sequence). Trimming left V 4 bases short and J 3 bases short, with 18 bases between. DNA of the CDR3: TGTGCCAGCAGCTCCGACAGCCTCCAAGTGTACTATGGCTACACCTTC. Translating it yields CASSSDSLQVYYGYTF.

This clonotype has just a few counts. The chain has TRBV19 and TRBJ2-3, with TRBD2 identical over 10 bases. Germline trimming cut 9 bases from V and 2 bases from J; bases unmatched to any gene: 8. This CDR3 region has 15 residues. CDR1 LNHDA and CDR2 SQIVND come from the germline V gene (reference sequence). The DNA for the CDR3 is TGTGCCAGCGCCTTAGCGGGAGGTCCCACAGATACGCAGTATTTT. This encodes CASALAGGPTDTQYF.

This clonotype was counted at least ten times. This chain links TRBV28 with TRBJ1-2, with 8 bases matching TRBD1. The junction had 4 bases not matched to a gene; V was cut back by 2 bases and J by 5 bases. The CDR3 is made up of 14 amino acids. Per the germline V gene, CDR1 is MDHEN and CDR2 is SYDVKM. The CDR3 DNA reads TGTGCCAGCAGTTTAGGACAGGGTTTATATGGCTACACCTTC. It yields the protein CASSLGQGLYGYTF.

CDR3 in amino acids: CASSSRFQRIGAHTGELFF. The CDR3 region has the DNA TGTGCCAGCAGCTCACGCTTTCAAAGGATCGGGGCGCACACCGGGGAGCTGTTTTTT. The chain combines TRBV11-2 with TRBJ2-2, with D perhaps TRBD1 or TRBD2 (5 bases each). The CDR3 is 19 amino acids. CDR1 and CDR2 (germline): SGHAT, FQNNGV. V gave up 4 bases and J gave up 3 bases, with 24 bases separating them.

The sample holds many counts of this clonotype. The chain couples TRBV20-1 to TRBJ2-3, with a weak D call TRBD2 (5 bases). The CDR3 is made up of 20 amino acids. CDR1 and CDR2 from the germline V gene are DFQATT and SNEGSKA (reference sequence). Trimming stripped 0 bases from V and 1 base from J, with 26 bases between. The CDR3 DNA reads as TGCAGTGCTAGAGAGGGTCTAAGCCACGGGGAGAGAGCTCGCACAGATACGCAGTATTTT. Its translation: CSAREGLSHGERARTDTQYF.

Concerning this clonotype itself: A much more abundant neighbour one base away suggests this may be a read error. V gene TRBV9 combines with J gene TRBJ2-5; TRBD1 agrees at 8 bases. Germline loops: CDR1 SGDLS, CDR2 YYNGEE. This CDR3 spans 16 amino acids. The CDR3 loop reads CASSPGTGASGEAQYF. The DNA of the CDR3 is TGTGCCAGCAGTCCCGGGACAGGTGCGTCGGGAGAGGCCCAGTACTTC.

The chain joins TRBV27 to TRBJ1-1, with D perhaps TRBD1 (6 bases). The germline V gene encodes CDR1 MNHEY and CDR2 SMNVEV (reference sequence). The germline V and J ends were trimmed by 8 bases and 4 bases, with 11 bases remaining between them. This CDR3 has 12 amino acids. The CDR3 is CASRLGATEAFF. DNA of the CDR3: TGTGCCAGCCGTCTGGGGGCCACTGAAGCTTTCTTT.

The rearrangement uses TRBV19 and TRBJ1-5; tentatively, D is TRBD1 (6 bases). This CDR3 spans 17 amino acids. Germline loops: CDR1 LNHDA, CDR2 SQIVND (reference sequence). V lost 0 bases and J lost 0, with 12 bases in between. CDR3 residues: CASSIDSTGYSNQPQHF. The CDR3 DNA reads as TGTGCCAGTAGTATAGATAGCACAGGGTATAGCAATCAGCCCCAGCATTTT.

The sample holds many counts of this clonotype. The chain has TRBV12-3 or TRBV12-4 and TRBJ2-7; 7 bases are a match to TRBD2. There are 14 residues in the CDR3. V gave up 6 bases and J gave up 2 bases; unmatched junction bases: 7. CDR3 sequence: CASRPASGPYEQYF. The CDR3 DNA reads as TGTGCCAGCAGGCCTGCTAGCGGACCCTACGAGCAGTACTTC.

A few counts support this clonotype. The V and J genes are TRBV7-2 and TRBJ2-5; 10 nucleotides align to TRBD2. V was pared by 1 base and J by 2 bases, with 4 bases of the junction left unmatched. The germline V gene encodes CDR1 SGHTA and CDR2 FQGNSA. The CDR3 covers 16 residues. CDR3 sequence reads: CASSLEASGRQETQYF. The CDR3 DNA reads TGTGCCAGCAGCTTAGAGGCTAGCGGGAGACAAGAGACCCAGTACTTC.

Many counts were recorded for this clonotype. V and J are TRBV7-3 and TRBJ1-6; TRBD1 matches at 9 bases. V shed 5 bases, J shed 5 bases, and the junction held 7 bases outside the gene matches. From germline, CDR1 is SGHTA and CDR2 FQGTGA. This CDR3 spans 16 amino acids. CDR3: CASSELDRGHNSPLHF. The CDR3, as DNA: TGTGCCAGCAGCGAATTGGACAGGGGTCATAATTCACCCCTCCACTTT.

This clonotype was seen only once. The gene calls are TRBV3-1 and TRBJ2-3; TRBD2 agrees at 12 bases. Trimming removed 3 bases from V and 2 bases from J; junction bases left unmatched: 3. The CDR3 spans 16 residues. CDR1 and CDR2 from the germline V gene are LGHDT and YNNKEL (reference sequence). The CDR3, as DNA: TGTGCCAGCAGCCAGCGACTAGCGGGGGACACAGATACGCAGTATTTT. This sequence encodes CASSQRLAGDTDTQYF.